The source of this T cell receptor beta chain is a study of blood T cell repertoires in COVID-19. With 3 bases removed from V and 5 bases from J, the gap between germline ends came to 7 bases. CDR3 size: 12 residues. Sequencing used immunoSEQ multiplex PCR; TCRdb keeps in-frame clones, though not all of them. The table shows about 440,000 clones, with 75% to 90% occurring only once. The genes are TRBV12-3 or TRBV12-4 and TRBJ1-1; no firm D call. The clonotype comes from a woman in her twenties or thirties with acute or convalescent COVID-19. The specimen sequenced was peripheral blood. CDR3 sequence: CASSFTFTEAFF. CDR3 DNA sequence: TGTGCCAGCAGTTTCACATTTACTGAAGCTTTCTTT.